Below are 24 T cell receptor beta chains sequenced from a single sample in a study of blood T cell repertoires in COVID-19. Libraries were prepared by immunoSEQ multiplex PCR; TCRdb keeps only in-frame clonotypes and omits some of them. The sample contains about 230,000 clones, roughly 83% of which appear only once. Source material: peripheral blood. The receptor source for this set is a woman between 70 and 85 years old with active or convalescent COVID-19.

This chain links TRBV19 with TRBJ1-1, with a tentative D call TRBD1 (6 bases). Germline-derived CDR1 and CDR2 are LNHDA and SQIVND (reference sequence). Trimming cost V 7 bases and J 8 bases, with 23 bases left between them. CDR3 length equals 15 residues. The CDR3 region has the DNA TGTGCCAGTACCCACCCGGGCGGGGGGCAGAGAGAAGCTTTCTTT. Translated: CASTHPGGGQREAFF.

This clone was detected only a few times. The chain combines TRBV5-1 with TRBJ1-6, with a possible D match to TRBD1 (6 bases). Germline loops: CDR1 SGHRS, CDR2 YFSETQ. Between the trimmed V and J ends, which lost 4 bases and 7 bases, there was a span of 15 bases. CDR3 size: 15 residues. Written as DNA, the CDR3 is TGCGCCAGCAGCACTTCGACAGGCGGAAATTCACCCCTCCACTTT. Its translation is CASSTSTGGNSPLHF.

This sequence joins TRBV6-5 and TRBJ2-7; 8 bases match TRBD1. CDR1 and CDR2 (germline): MNHEY, SVGAGI. The V gene end was trimmed by 0 bases and the J gene end by 4 bases; junction bases not matched to a gene: 8. The CDR3 is made up of 16 amino acids. CDR3 residues: CASSYSTGALSYEQYF. CDR3 coding DNA: TGTGCCAGCAGTTACTCGACAGGGGCCCTTTCATACGAGCAGTACTTC.

V is TRBV18 and J is TRBJ2-1; tentatively, D is TRBD1 (7 bases). The germline V gene encodes CDR1 KGHSH and CDR2 LQKENI. The CDR3 is 16 residues long. The V and J ends lost 3 bases and 1 base respectively, with 13 bases between them. The CDR3 DNA sequence: TGTGCCAGCTCACCTTTTCAGGGGGGTTCCTACAATGAGCAGTTCTTC. Its protein is CASSPFQGGSYNEQFF.

The CDR3 spells CASLFAGSYEQYF. In nucleotides, the CDR3 is TGTGCCAGCTTGTTTGCAGGGTCCTACGAGCAGTACTTC. The chain recombines TRBV28 with TRBJ2-7; maybe TRBD1 (5 bases). CDR1 is MDHEN and CDR2 is SYDVKM in the germline V gene. Trimming took off 8 bases at V and 1 base at J, with 12 bases between the two ends. CDR3 size: 13 residues.

This chain connects TRBV12-2 to TRBJ2-5; the table's D gene call, TRBD2, was not cross checked with the DNA. TRBV12-2 is noted as a pseudogene. The CDR3 is made up of 17 amino acids. The CDR3 is CASRLEKARDPPATQYF. The CDR3 DNA sequence: TGTGCAAGTCGCTTAGAAAAGGCGCGGGACCCCCCCGCGACCCAGTACTTC.

The CDR3 sequence is CASSEDRGGDEKLFF. The CDR3 DNA sequence: TGTGCCAGCAGTGAAGACAGGGGTGGAGATGAAAAACTGTTTTTT. The chain is built from TRBV2 and TRBJ1-4, with 7 bases fitting TRBD1. CDR1 and CDR2 (germline): SNHLY, FYNNEI. This CDR3 is 15 amino acids long. V lost 1 base to trimming and J lost 6 bases; unmatched junction nucleotides: 5. The full variable domain, rest sourced from reference TRBV2 and TRBJ1-4, is EPEVTQTPSHQVTQMGQEVILRCVPISNHLYFYWYRQILGQKVEFLVSFYNNEISEKSEIFDDQFSVERPDGSNFTLKIRSTKLEDSAMYFCASSEDRGGDEKLFFGSGTQLSVL.

The chain recombines TRBV3-1 (or the pseudogene TRBV3-2) with TRBJ2-2, with 9 bases identical to TRBD2. Germline lookup yields CDR1 LGHDT and CDR2 YNNKEL (reference sequence). V dropped 1 base and J dropped 0; count of bases not matched to a gene: 6. The CDR3 contains 18 residues. The CDR3 DNA reads TGTGCCAGCAGCCAAGGATTTAGCGGGAGTGCGAACACCGGGGAGCTGTTTTTT. This codes for CASSQGFSGSANTGELFF.

The V gene is TRBV19, the J gene TRBJ2-1; D is possibly TRBD1 (5 bases). This CDR3 region has 14 residues. Germline CDR1 is LNHDA and CDR2 is SQIVND (reference sequence). Trimming removed 3 bases from V and 3 bases from J, with 9 bases in between. The CDR3 loop is CASSIDRGYNEQFF. CDR3 nucleotides: TGTGCCAGTAGTATTGATAGGGGCTACAATGAGCAGTTCTTC.

Only one count was recorded for this clone. The V and J genes are TRBV10-1 and TRBJ1-4, with D hard to call. Germline V gene data show CDR1 as WNHNN and CDR2 as SYGVQD (reference sequence). V was shortened by 6 bases and J by 4 bases, with 18 bases between the two germline ends. This CDR3 contains 16 residues. The CDR3 loop is CASRASRAELNEKLFF. In DNA, the CDR3 is TGCGCCAGCAGGGCGTCGCGGGCGGAACTTAATGAAAAACTGTTTTTT.

This clone was seen a few times. CDR3 amino acids: CASSGGLANTGELFF. The CDR3 DNA reads as TGCGCCAGCAGCGGGGGACTAGCGAACACCGGGGAGCTGTTTTTT. This chain joins TRBV5-1 and TRBJ2-2, with 8 bases lining up with TRBD2. With 4 bases clipped from V and 0 bases from J, the junction kept 2 bases outside the gene matches. In germline, CDR1 is SGHRS, CDR2 YFSETQ. This CDR3 comprises 15 residues.

This chain connects TRBV25-1 to TRBJ2-7; unclear D gene. Deletions cut 1 base from V and 3 bases from J, with 7 bases between. Looked up from germline, CDR1 is MGHDK and CDR2 is SYGVNS. The CDR3 is 13 amino acids. The CDR3 DNA reads TGTGCCAGCAGTGAATCCTCAGACTACGAGCAGTACTTC. Translating gives CASSESSDYEQYF.

This chain joins TRBV19 and TRBJ1-5, with D possibly matching TRBD1 (6 bases). V dropped 5 bases and J dropped 3 bases, with 17 bases sitting between them. Germline loops: CDR1 LNHDA, CDR2 SQIVND (reference sequence). The CDR3 extends over 16 amino acids. CDR3 coding DNA: TGTGCCAGTAGTCTCAGGGGCCCTGGGAACAATCAGCCCCAGCATTTT. Protein sequence: CASSLRGPGNNQPQHF.

This clone came up a few times. The chain carries TRBV7-9 and TRBJ2-5; 9 nucleotides align to TRBD2. The CDR3 sequence is 15 residues long. V lost 6 bases and J lost 4; bases outside the gene matches: 9. Germline V gene data show CDR1 as SEHNR and CDR2 as FQNEAQ (reference sequence). CDR3 amino acids: CASRGSGRRGETQYF. The DNA of the CDR3 is TGTGCCAGCAGGGGGAGCGGGAGGCGGGGAGAGACCCAGTACTTC.

The rearrangement uses TRBV6-2 or TRBV6-3 and TRBJ2-1; 8 bases line up with TRBD1. CDR1 is MNHEY and CDR2 is SVGEGT in the germline V gene. CDR3 length equals 15 residues. V lost 6 bases, J lost 8 bases, and 12 bases stayed unmatched. The CDR3 nucleotides read TGTGCCAGCAGCCTTCCTCAGGGGGCACGGTATGAGCAGTTCTTC. Residues: CASSLPQGARYEQFF.

This clone was recorded once. The chain employs TRBV19 and TRBJ1-5; perhaps TRBD1 as D (5 bases). The ends were cut back, 1 base at V and 11 bases at J, with 15 bases in the middle. Germline V gene lookup returns CDR1 LNHDA and CDR2 SQIVND (reference sequence). This CDR3 is built from 14 residues. CDR3 region: CASSIALGPGAQHF. The DNA for the CDR3 is TGTGCCAGTAGTATAGCGCTGGGGCCGGGAGCCCAGCATTTT.

The chain links TRBV10-2 to TRBJ1-6, with 7 bases aligning to TRBD1. The CDR3 totals 14 residues. V trimming: 6 bases; J trimming: 7 bases; junction bases outside the gene matches: 6. The germline gives CDR1 WSHSY, CDR2 SAAADI. The CDR3 bases are TGCGCCAGCAGAAGACAGGGAACGAATTCACCCCTCCACTTT. This translates into CASRRQGTNSPLHF.

The chain carries TRBV6-1 and TRBJ1-2; D remains unclear. CDR1 MNHNS and CDR2 SASEGT come from the germline V gene. Trimming took 3 bases from V and 1 from J, leaving 9 bases between them. This CDR3 has 14 amino acids. The CDR3 reads CASSEGRVNYGYTF. The CDR3 DNA reads as TGTGCCAGCAGTGAGGGGAGGGTTAACTATGGCTACACCTTC.

The gene calls are TRBV7-2 and TRBJ1-2; D possibly corresponds to TRBD1 (6 bases). The germline gives CDR1 SGHTA, CDR2 FQGNSA. CDR3 size: 15 residues. V lost 1 base and J 8 bases, leaving 17 bases between the germline ends. The CDR3 sequence: CASSLVGVGGRGYTF. DNA for the CDR3: TGTGCCAGCAGCTTAGTGGGAGTCGGGGGGCGAGGCTACACCTTC.

The J gene is TRBJ1-1, the V gene TRBV12-3 or TRBV12-4; D is unresolved. V was cut by 8 bases and J by 2 bases, with 6 bases left in between. This CDR3 has 11 amino acids. The CDR3 spells CASGRNTEAFF. The CDR3 DNA reads as TGTGCCAGCGGGCGCAACACTGAAGCTTTCTTT.

This clone has only one observation. This sequence joins TRBV5-4 and TRBJ2-7, with 9 bases matching TRBD1. Germline-derived CDR1 and CDR2 are SGHNT and YYREEE (reference sequence). The length of the CDR3 is 13 residues. Germline trimming cut 2 bases from V and 6 bases from J; bases unmatched to any gene: 3. The CDR3 DNA reads TGTGCCAGCAGCTTCACAGGGGGCGCCGAGCAGTACTTC. This translates into CASSFTGGAEQYF.

CDR3 sequence: CATSDLLQGNTGELFF. In nucleotides, the CDR3 is TGTGCCACCAGTGATTTACTGCAGGGCAACACCGGGGAGCTGTTTTTT. This sequence joins TRBV24-1 and TRBJ2-2; the D gene is possibly TRBD1 (5 bases). The CDR3 has 16 amino acids. Trimming removed 1 base at V and 2 bases at J, with 10 bases between. Germline V lookup: CDR1 KGHDR, CDR2 SFDVKD.

V gene TRBV4-2 combines with J gene TRBJ2-3; tentatively, D is TRBD2 (5 bases). CDR1 and CDR2 (germline): LGHNA, YNFKEQ. The ends were cut back, 1 base at V and 2 bases at J, with 10 bases in the middle. This CDR3 has 15 residues. CDR3 residues: CASSQGSGITDTQYF. The DNA for the CDR3 is TGTGCCAGCAGCCAAGGGTCGGGGATCACAGATACGCAGTATTTT.

This clone was counted a few times. This chain connects TRBV12-3 or TRBV12-4 to TRBJ1-6; D remains unclear. The V gene lost 7 bases and the J gene lost 7 bases, with 8 bases spanning the gap. This CDR3 is built from 12 residues. CDR3: CASTYSNSPLHF. The DNA for the CDR3 is TGTGCCAGCACTTACTCGAATTCACCCCTCCACTTT.